This T cell receptor (beta chain) was profiled in a study of blood T cell repertoires in COVID-19. Study-level information: Spain, Italy and the United States supplied samples that represented acute and convalescent COVID-19.

This CDR3 region has 17 residues. V was shortened by 2 bases and J by 1 base, with 17 bases between the two germline ends. Germline V CDR1 and CDR2: SNHLY, FYNNEI. The protocol was immunoSEQ multiplex PCR, while the TCRdb copy is restricted to in-frame clones and leaves out a portion. The profile shows tens of thousands of clones, 88% of them singletons. V usage is TRBV2 and J usage is TRBJ1-1, with D maybe TRBD1 (5 bases). Sequencing was done on a sample of peripheral blood. The receptor was isolated from a woman older than 75 with acute or convalescent COVID-19. The CDR3 nucleotides are TGTGCCAGCAGTGAACTCACAGGAGCAAAGGGGAACACTGAAGCTTTCTTT. Translated: CASSELTGAKGNTEAFF.